The 30 T cell receptor beta chains below come from one sample, sequenced in a study of T cell responses to AZD1222 COVID-19 vaccine. The data were produced by immunoSEQ multiplex PCR, yet TCRdb's version contains in-frame clones alone and is incomplete. The sample gives tens of thousands of clones, roughly 88% of which show up once; approximately 4.5% is in the top ten. Sequences were derived from peripheral blood, sampled on day 0 of MenACWY control vaccination. The receptors originated from an adult in good health.

J is TRBJ2-2 and V is TRBV9; D gene ambiguous. This CDR3 is built from 16 residues. Germline loops: CDR1 SGDLS, CDR2 YYNGEE. The ends were cut back, 3 bases at V and 0 bases at J, with 12 bases in the middle. Here the CDR3 DNA reads TGTGCCAGCAGCGCCGCGGCAGCGACGAACACCGGGGAGCTGTTTTTT. Residues: CASSAAAATNTGELFF.

The gene calls are TRBV2 and TRBJ2-7, with a weak D call TRBD2 (6 bases). The germline CDR1 and CDR2 sequences are SNHLY and FYNNEI. V lost 6 bases and J lost 3, with 6 bases in between. The CDR3 runs to 11 residues. The CDR3 DNA follows: TGTGCCAGCAGGGACTACTACGAGCAGTACTTC. This sequence encodes CASRDYYEQYF.

This rearrangement joins TRBV7-9 to TRBJ1-3; D not certain. The V gene lost 2 bases and the J gene lost 3 bases, with 5 bases spanning the gap. The CDR3 runs 13 residues. CDR1 is SEHNR and CDR2 is FQNEAQ in the germline V gene (reference sequence). CDR3 DNA sequence: TGTGCCAGCAGCTTACTAGGTGGAAACACCATATATTTT. The encoded protein is CASSLLGGNTIYF.

This chain links TRBV5-6 with TRBJ1-2; D remains unclear. CDR1 SGHDT and CDR2 YYEEEE come from the germline V gene. This CDR3 is 15 amino acids long. Trimming cost V 1 base and J 0 bases, with 10 bases left between them. CDR3 DNA sequence: TGTGCCAGCAGCTTGTCCACACCTACTAACTATGGCTACACCTTC. It yields the protein CASSLSTPTNYGYTF. Drawing the rest from reference TRBV5-6 and TRBJ1-2, the complete variable domain is DAGVTQSPTHLIKTRGQQVTLRCSPKSGHDTVSWYQQALGQGPQFIFQYYEEEERQRGNFPDRFSGHQFPNYSSELNVNALLLGDSALYLCASSLSTPTNYGYTFGSGTRLTVV.

This clone has a single count. The gene calls are TRBV27 and TRBJ2-7; 11 nucleotides line up with TRBD2. V trimming: 4 bases; J trimming: 4 bases; junction bases outside the gene matches: 9. CDR1 MNHEY and CDR2 SMNVEV come from the germline V gene (reference sequence). The CDR3 is 16 amino acids. Here the CDR3 reads CASSSYSGRVGYEQYF. In DNA form, the CDR3 reads TGTGCCAGCAGTTCATATAGCGGGAGGGTTGGGTACGAGCAGTACTTC.

This chain links TRBV7-9 with TRBJ2-2; 11 positions match TRBD1. With 9 bases clipped from V and 2 bases from J, the junction kept 5 bases outside the gene matches. This CDR3 contains 15 residues. Germline V gives CDR1 SEHNR, CDR2 FQNEAQ (reference sequence). The CDR3 loop reads CASIRTGGNTGELFF. The CDR3 DNA follows: TGTGCCAGTATCCGGACAGGGGGCAACACCGGGGAGCTGTTTTTT.

Written as DNA, the CDR3 is TGTGCCAGCCAGAGTAACTATGGCTACACCTTC. Translated, it gives CASQSNYGYTF. This chain joins TRBV9 and TRBJ1-2; D is undetermined. Germline CDR1 and CDR2: SGDLS and YYNGEE. V was clipped by 7 bases and J by 1 base, with 5 bases between them. CDR3 length equals 11 residues.

CDR3: CASSPIGRDTEAFF. Here the CDR3 DNA reads TGTGCCAGCAGCCCTATCGGACGGGACACTGAAGCTTTCTTT. The gene calls are TRBV9 and TRBJ1-1; D gene uncertain. Trimming cost V 4 bases and J 3 bases, with 13 bases left between them. The CDR3 extends over 14 amino acids. Germline V gives CDR1 SGDLS, CDR2 YYNGEE. Drawing the rest from reference TRBV9 and TRBJ1-1, the complete variable domain is DSGVTQTPKHLITATGQRVTLRCSPRSGDLSVYWYQQSLDQGLQFLIQYYNGEERAKGNILERFSAQQFPDLHSELNLSSLELGDSALYFCASSPIGRDTEAFFGQGTRLTVV.

The CDR3 region has the DNA TGTGCCAGCAGCTTGACTAGCGGGATCTACGAGCAGTACTTC. This codes for CASSLTSGIYEQYF. The rearrangement links TRBV7-2 to TRBJ2-7; 11 bases fit TRBD2. Germline CDR1 reads SGHTA; CDR2 reads FQGNSA. Unmatched junction bases numbered 1, after V lost 3 bases and J lost 3 bases. There are 14 residues in the CDR3.

In its sample, this clone was seen a few times. The chain links TRBV30 to TRBJ2-3; 10 bases map to TRBD2. Germline CDR1 is GTSNPN and CDR2 is SVGIG (reference sequence). The CDR3 runs 14 residues. J gave up 5 bases and V 4 bases, and 6 bases lay outside the gene matches. The CDR3 sequence is CAWTGLAVGDTQYF. DNA of the CDR3: TGTGCCTGGACCGGACTAGCGGTAGGAGATACGCAGTATTTT.

The chain has TRBV28 and TRBJ2-7; possible D gene TRBD1, 5 bases. Looked up from germline, CDR1 is MDHEN and CDR2 is SYDVKM. CDR3 size: 14 residues. V lost 7 bases and J lost 4, with 17 bases in between. CDR3 in DNA: TGTGCCAGCAAGCCCATACTTGGGGCTTACGAGCAGTACTTC. Amino acid sequence: CASKPILGAYEQYF.

The CDR3 DNA sequence: TGTGCCAGCAGCCCCGCGGGGCATGAGCAGTTCTTC. Translating gives CASSPAGHEQFF. The chain joins TRBV7-2 to TRBJ2-1, with D tentatively TRBD2 (6 bases). Germline CDR1 SGHTA, CDR2 FQGNSA. V gave up 5 bases and J gave up 8 bases, with 10 bases separating them. This CDR3 contains 12 residues.

The chain has TRBV13 and TRBJ2-7; D unresolved. CDR3 size: 14 residues. Germline CDR1 and CDR2: PRHDT and FYEKMQ (reference sequence). The ends were cut back, 1 base at V and 1 base at J, with 8 bases in the middle. As DNA, the CDR3 is TGTGCCAGCAGCTTAGATACGGTGTCCTACGAGCAGTACTTC. This gives the protein CASSLDTVSYEQYF.

This clone was seen a handful of times. The V gene is TRBV11-3, the J gene TRBJ2-3, with a weak D call TRBD1 (5 bases). There are 16 residues in the CDR3. Trimming pared 0 bases from V and 0 bases from J, leaving 10 bases between. Germline V lookup: CDR1 SGHNT, CDR2 YENEEA. The DNA for the CDR3 is TGTGCCAGCAGCTTAGATCAACCAGGGAGCACAGATACGCAGTATTTT. This codes for CASSLDQPGSTDTQYF. Drawing the rest from reference TRBV11-3 and TRBJ2-3, the complete variable domain is EAGVVQSPRYKIIEKKQPVAFWCNPISGHNTLYWYLQNLGQGPELLIRYENEEAVDDSQLPKDRFSAERLKGVDSTLKIQPAELGDSAVYLCASSLDQPGSTDTQYFGPGTRLTVL.

The V and J genes are TRBV28 and TRBJ1-3, with D unclear. Trimming removed 6 bases at V and 6 bases at J, with 21 bases between. The germline gives CDR1 MDHEN, CDR2 SYDVKM. The CDR3 is 16 residues long. The CDR3 reads CASSFPGTSGLNTIYF. As DNA, the CDR3 is TGTGCCAGCAGCTTCCCCGGAACCTCCGGTCTAAACACCATATATTTT. Variable domain in full (rest from reference TRBV28 and TRBJ1-3): DVKVTQSSRYLVKRTGEKVFLECVQDMDHENMFWYRQDPGLGLRLIYFSYDVKMKEKGDIPEGYSVSREKKERFSLILESASTNQTSMYLCASSFPGTSGLNTIYFGEGSWLTVV.

The genes are TRBV6-5 and TRBJ1-2, with D maybe TRBD1 (6 bases). The CDR3 sequence is 15 residues long. Germline loops: CDR1 MNHEY, CDR2 SVGAGI. Deletions cut 6 bases from V and 2 bases from J, with 16 bases between. The DNA for the CDR3 is TGTGCCAGCAGCCTTGGACAGAAATGGAACTATGGCTACACCTTC. It codes for CASSLGQKWNYGYTF.

The chain uses TRBV24-1 and TRBJ1-5; D may be TRBD1 (5 bases). CDR1 and CDR2 from the germline V gene are KGHDR and SFDVKD. This CDR3 comprises 14 residues. V lost 4 bases to trimming and J lost 7 bases, with 13 bases between them. The CDR3, as DNA: TGTGCCACCAGTGAATGGGGCTCGGGGCAGCCCCAGCATTTT. Its protein product is CATSEWGSGQPQHF.

The chain joins TRBV6-2 or TRBV6-3 to TRBJ2-3; 14 bases match TRBD2. Trimming took 2 bases from V and 3 from J; bases not matched to a gene: 4. The CDR3 length is 17 residues. Per the germline V gene, CDR1 is MNHEY and CDR2 is SVGEGT. The CDR3 DNA reads as TGTGCCAGCAGTTACCCGGGACTAGCGGGAGTTACAGATACGCAGTATTTT. It encodes CASSYPGLAGVTDTQYF.

This clone has only one observation. The rearrangement joins TRBV18 to TRBJ1-2; D perhaps matches TRBD1 (5 bases). The CDR3 is 12 residues long. Germline CDR1 is KGHSH and CDR2 is LQKENI. V shed 5 bases and J shed 7 bases, with 11 bases lying between them. In DNA form, the CDR3 reads TGTGCCAGCTCATTTCAGGGAGGTGGCTACACCTTC. Translated: CASSFQGGGYTF.

J is TRBJ1-2 and V is TRBV2, with 9 bases fitting TRBD1. The CDR3 is made up of 11 amino acids. J gave up 7 bases and V 11 bases, and 5 bases lay outside the gene matches. Germline loops: CDR1 SNHLY, CDR2 FYNNEI. In DNA form, the CDR3 reads TGTGCCGGCAACAGGGGGCTTGGCTACACCTTC. This gives the protein CAGNRGLGYTF. Together with reference TRBV2 and TRBJ1-2, the CDR3 gives the full variable domain: EPEVTQTPSHQVTQMGQEVILRCVPISNHLYFYWYRQILGQKVEFLVSFYNNEISEKSEIFDDQFSVERPDGSNFTLKIRSTKLEDSAMYFCAGNRGLGYTFGSGTRLTVV.

The chain links TRBV4-2 to TRBJ2-7; 13 bases match TRBD2. Unmatched junction bases numbered 9, after V lost 5 bases and J lost 5 bases. CDR1 and CDR2 (germline): LGHNA, YNFKEQ. This CDR3 spans 16 amino acids. Written as DNA, the CDR3 is TGTGCCAGCAGCGCTGCACCCGGGACTAGCGGGAACGAGCAGTACTTC. This encodes CASSAAPGTSGNEQYF.

The chain links TRBV5-6 to TRBJ2-7; the D gene could be TRBD1 or TRBD2 (5 bases each). This CDR3 has 13 amino acids. Germline V gene lookup returns CDR1 SGHDT and CDR2 YYEEEE. The ends were cut back, 3 bases at V and 3 bases at J, with 10 bases in the middle. The CDR3 region has the DNA TGTGCCAGCAGCTCGGGACGGATCTACGAGCAGTACTTC. Its protein is CASSSGRIYEQYF. The full variable domain, rest sourced from reference TRBV5-6 and TRBJ2-7, is DAGVTQSPTHLIKTRGQQVTLRCSPKSGHDTVSWYQQALGQGPQFIFQYYEEEERQRGNFPDRFSGHQFPNYSSELNVNALLLGDSALYLCASSSGRIYEQYFGPGTRLTVT.

The CDR3 coding sequence is TGTGCCAGCAGCTTCTCCGGGACAGGGGGCAATCAGCCCCAGCATTTT. Its translation is CASSFSGTGGNQPQHF. This sequence joins TRBV5-5 and TRBJ1-5, with 10 positions matching TRBD1. Germline loops: CDR1 SGHKS, CDR2 YYEKEE (reference sequence). The ends lost 2 bases at V and 2 bases at J; junction bases unmatched: 4. This CDR3 is 16 amino acids long.

The rearrangement uses TRBV6-5 and TRBJ2-2; 10 bases are shared with TRBD2. Trimming at V came to 7 bases and at J to 1 base, leaving 3 bases not matched to a gene. Germline-derived CDR1 and CDR2 are MNHEY and SVGAGI. The CDR3 runs 15 residues. The CDR3 sequence: CASNQREGNTGELFF. The CDR3 DNA sequence: TGTGCCAGCAATCAGCGGGAGGGGAACACCGGGGAGCTGTTTTTT.

The chain uses TRBV19 and TRBJ1-4; no reliable D call. The CDR3 is 14 amino acids. CDR1 is LNHDA and CDR2 is SQIVND in the germline V gene (reference sequence). Trimming took 7 bases from V and 8 from J, leaving 17 bases between them. As DNA, the CDR3 is TGTGCCAGTATGTCGGCCCGGCAGAGGGAAAAACTGTTTTTT. Translation: CASMSARQREKLFF.

The V and J genes are TRBV9 and TRBJ2-7; 8 positions agree with TRBD2. The germline V gene encodes CDR1 SGDLS and CDR2 YYNGEE. CDR3 length equals 18 residues. J lost 4 bases, V lost 2 bases, and 17 bases had no gene match. CDR3 in DNA: TGTGCCAGCAGCGTTTTCCGGACTAGCACCCCCCTCCAATACGAGCAGTACTTC. This gives the protein CASSVFRTSTPLQYEQYF.

The V and J genes are TRBV12-3 or TRBV12-4 and TRBJ2-3; a possible D gene is TRBD1 (6 bases). CDR3 length: 13 residues. With 5 bases removed from V and 5 bases from J, the gap between germline ends came to 11 bases. CDR3 coding DNA: TGTGCCAGCAGTCAAACAGGGCTAGATACGCAGTATTTT. Its protein product is CASSQTGLDTQYF.

The chain is built from TRBV29-1 and TRBJ1-1; D is uncertain. V lost 3 bases and J 8 bases, leaving 10 bases between the germline ends. Per the germline V gene, CDR1 is SQVTM and CDR2 is ANQGSEA. This CDR3 region has 11 residues. CDR3 protein: CSVEERTEAFF. The DNA of the CDR3 is TGCAGCGTTGAGGAGAGAACAGAAGCTTTCTTT.

For this clone: Other DNA sequences within the sample encode an identical CDR3. CDR3 coding DNA: TGTGCCAGCAGTTTGTCCTACAATGAGCAGTTCTTC. Its translation: CASSLSYNEQFF. V usage is TRBV28 and J usage is TRBJ2-1; no reliable D call. The CDR3 contains 12 residues. V was cut by 3 bases and J by 1 base, with 1 base left in between. Germline V gene lookup returns CDR1 MDHEN and CDR2 SYDVKM.

The chain links TRBV5-6 to TRBJ2-1; D is uncertain. The CDR3 runs 13 residues. Germline V lookup: CDR1 SGHDT, CDR2 YYEEEE. Trimming shortened V by 6 bases and J by 1 base, and 8 bases separated the two germline ends. CDR3 sequence: CASTRRSYNEQFF. Here the CDR3 DNA reads TGTGCCAGCACCCGTAGATCCTACAATGAGCAGTTCTTC.